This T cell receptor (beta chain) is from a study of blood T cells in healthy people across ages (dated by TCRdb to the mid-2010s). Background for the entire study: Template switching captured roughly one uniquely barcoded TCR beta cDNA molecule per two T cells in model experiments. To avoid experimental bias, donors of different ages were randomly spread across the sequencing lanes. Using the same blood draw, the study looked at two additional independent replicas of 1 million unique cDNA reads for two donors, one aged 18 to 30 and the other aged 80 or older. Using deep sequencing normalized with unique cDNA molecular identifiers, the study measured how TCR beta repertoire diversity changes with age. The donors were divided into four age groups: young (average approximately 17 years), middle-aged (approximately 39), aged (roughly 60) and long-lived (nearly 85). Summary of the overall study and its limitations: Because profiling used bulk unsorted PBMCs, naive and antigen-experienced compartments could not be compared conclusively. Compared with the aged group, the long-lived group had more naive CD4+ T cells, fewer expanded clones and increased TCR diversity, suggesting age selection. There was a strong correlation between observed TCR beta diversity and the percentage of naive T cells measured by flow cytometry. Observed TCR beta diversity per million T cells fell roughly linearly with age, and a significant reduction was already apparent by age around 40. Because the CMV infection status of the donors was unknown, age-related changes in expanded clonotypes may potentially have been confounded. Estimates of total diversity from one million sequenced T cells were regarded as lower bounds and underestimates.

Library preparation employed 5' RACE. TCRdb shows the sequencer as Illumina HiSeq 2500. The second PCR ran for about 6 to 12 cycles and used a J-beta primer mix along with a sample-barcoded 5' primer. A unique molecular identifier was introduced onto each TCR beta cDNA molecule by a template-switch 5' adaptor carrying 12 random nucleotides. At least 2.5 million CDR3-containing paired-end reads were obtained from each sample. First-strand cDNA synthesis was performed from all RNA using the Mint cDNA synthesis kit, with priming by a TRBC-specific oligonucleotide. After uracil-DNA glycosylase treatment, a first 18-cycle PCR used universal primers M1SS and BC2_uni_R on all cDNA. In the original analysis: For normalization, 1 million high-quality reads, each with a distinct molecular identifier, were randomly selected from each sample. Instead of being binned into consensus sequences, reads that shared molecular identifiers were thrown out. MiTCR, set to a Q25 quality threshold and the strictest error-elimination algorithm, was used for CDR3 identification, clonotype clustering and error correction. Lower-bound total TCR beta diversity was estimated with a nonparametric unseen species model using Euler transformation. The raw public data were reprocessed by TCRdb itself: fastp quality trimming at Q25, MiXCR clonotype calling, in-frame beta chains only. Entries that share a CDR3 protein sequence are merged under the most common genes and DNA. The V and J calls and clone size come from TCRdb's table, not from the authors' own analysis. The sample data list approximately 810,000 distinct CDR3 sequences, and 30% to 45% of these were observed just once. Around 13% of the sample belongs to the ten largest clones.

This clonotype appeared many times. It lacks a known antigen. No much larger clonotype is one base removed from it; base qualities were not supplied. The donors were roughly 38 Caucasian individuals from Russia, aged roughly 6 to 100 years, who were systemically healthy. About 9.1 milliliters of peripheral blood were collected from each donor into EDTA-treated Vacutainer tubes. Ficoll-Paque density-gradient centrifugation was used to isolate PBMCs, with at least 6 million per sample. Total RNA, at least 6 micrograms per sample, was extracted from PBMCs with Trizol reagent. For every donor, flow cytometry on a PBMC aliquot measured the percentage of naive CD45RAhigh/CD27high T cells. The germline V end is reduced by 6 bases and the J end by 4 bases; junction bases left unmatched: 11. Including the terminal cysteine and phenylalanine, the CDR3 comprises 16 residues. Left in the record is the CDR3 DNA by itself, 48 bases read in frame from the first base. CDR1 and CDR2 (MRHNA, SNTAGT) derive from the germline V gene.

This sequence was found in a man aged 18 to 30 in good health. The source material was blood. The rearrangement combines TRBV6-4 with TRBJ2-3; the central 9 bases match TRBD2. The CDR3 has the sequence CASSRNSGGSADTQYF. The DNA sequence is TGTGCCAGCAGCCGGAATAGCGGGGGTAGCGCAGATACGCAGTATTTT.